The 28 T cell receptor beta chains below were found in one sample sequenced in a study of cytomegalovirus exposure and HLA in healthy donors (dated by TCRdb to about 2017). The library relied on the immunoSEQ multiplex PCR assay. For the multiplex PCR, a mixture combining 60 forward primers for TCR Vbeta segments and 13 reverse primers for TCR Jbeta segments was used. TCRdb mirrors the immuneACCESS table, restricted to in-frame sequences. Some clones are absent from its copies; in checked studies, under half trace to an unresolved V gene, and the reason for the others is unknown. This sample's clone table shows about 170,000 clones. Of the sample, about 0.8% falls within the top ten clones. Sequencing was done on a sample of PBMCs. These receptors were taken from a woman aged 18-29 years in good health and CMV-seropositive.

The chain carries TRBV2 and TRBJ1-2; no definite D call. The V gene's germline CDR1 is SNHLY and CDR2 FYNNEI. With 6 bases removed from V and 0 bases from J, the gap between germline ends came to 8 bases. The CDR3 spans 13 residues. In nucleotides, the CDR3 is TGTGCCAGCAGAGAGGCGGCTAACTATGGCTACACCTTC. Protein: CASREAANYGYTF.

The rearrangement links TRBV29-1 to TRBJ1-2, with D maybe TRBD1 (6 bases). Germline values: CDR1 SQVTM, CDR2 ANQGSEA. Between the trimmed V and J ends, which lost 4 bases and 1 base, there was a span of 16 bases. The CDR3 spans 15 residues. Written as DNA, the CDR3 is TGCAGCGTTGTACGGGGGGCTGCGGGTAACTATGGCTACACCTTC. This translates into CSVVRGAAGNYGYTF.

As regards this clone: One end of the junction varies from germline; a read error may be responsible. The chain employs TRBV6-1 and TRBJ1-5, with TRBD1 identical over 7 bases. CDR1 is MNHNS and CDR2 is SASEGT in the germline V gene. The CDR3 has 15 amino acids. The CDR3 loop reads CASREGAGTDQPQHF. As DNA, the CDR3 is TGTGCCAGCAGGGAAGGGGCAGGGACAGATCAGCCCCAGCATTTT.

CDR3 DNA: TGTGCAAGTCGCTTAGCGTCAGGTCGGGGGGGGGATAACACTGAAGCTTTCTTT. Translating it yields CASRLASGRGGDNTEAFF. The rearrangement links TRBV12-2 to TRBJ1-1. TRBV12-2 has pseudogene status. The CDR3 is 18 residues long.

V and J are TRBV19 and TRBJ2-1; 8 bases agree with TRBD2. Unmatched junction bases numbered 7, after V lost 6 bases and J lost 0 bases. The CDR3 totals 16 residues. Germline V CDR1 and CDR2: LNHDA, SQIVND (reference sequence). The CDR3 DNA follows: TGTGCCAGTAGAAAACTAGCGGAGAGCTCCTACAATGAGCAGTTCTTC. Amino acids: CASRKLAESSYNEQFF.

The chain has TRBV6-6 and TRBJ1-5; D perhaps matches TRBD1 (6 bases). Germline lookup yields CDR1 MNHNY and CDR2 SVGAGI (reference sequence). Deletions cut 8 bases from V and 5 bases from J, with 19 bases between. The CDR3 totals 15 residues. The CDR3 nucleotides read TGTGCCAGCGCTCTTGGGGGGGGCGAGGATCAGCCCCAGCATTTT. As protein: CASALGGGEDQPQHF.

The V and J genes are TRBV2 and TRBJ2-7; 7 bases are a match to TRBD1. Germline CDR1 SNHLY, CDR2 FYNNEI. The V segment lost 6 bases and the J segment 2 bases; nucleotides outside the gene matches: 4. The CDR3 is made up of 13 amino acids. CDR3 coding DNA: TGTGCCAGCAGCGGACAGGATACCTACGAGCAGTACTTC. The encoded protein is CASSGQDTYEQYF.

The rearrangement joins TRBV19 to TRBJ1-5; weak D call: TRBD1 (5 bases). Germline assignment: CDR1 LNHDA and CDR2 SQIVND (reference sequence). The CDR3 is 14 residues long. Trimming shortened V by 3 bases and J by 4 bases, and 10 bases separated the two germline ends. CDR3 nucleotides: TGTGCCAGTAGTATCCGGGACTCAAATCAGCCCCAGCATTTT. Protein sequence: CASSIRDSNQPQHF. The whole variable domain, remainder taken from reference TRBV19 and TRBJ1-5, is DGGITQSPKYLFRKEGQNVTLSCEQNLNHDAMYWYRQDPGQGLRLIYYSQIVNDFQKGDIAEGYSVSREKKESFPLTVTSAQKNPTAFYLCASSIRDSNQPQHFGDGTRLSIL.

The chain has TRBV6-1 and TRBJ2-7; 7 positions match TRBD2. The germline gives CDR1 MNHNS, CDR2 SASEGT. The ends lost 3 bases at V and 1 base at J; junction bases unmatched: 15. This CDR3 is 18 amino acids long. The CDR3: CASSDLEWGGGPSYEQYF. In nucleotides, the CDR3 is TGTGCCAGCAGTGACCTGGAATGGGGGGGAGGCCCTTCCTACGAGCAGTACTTC.

The chain combines TRBV2 with TRBJ1-2, with D perhaps TRBD1 (6 bases). The CDR3 runs to 12 residues. The V gene's germline CDR1 is SNHLY and CDR2 FYNNEI. Deletions cut 4 bases from V and 8 bases from J, with 11 bases between. CDR3 DNA sequence: TGTGCCAGCAGTGGTGAGGGGGAAGGCTACACCTTC. Its translation is CASSGEGEGYTF.

This chain links TRBV27 with TRBJ1-5, with TRBD1 as a possible D gene (5 bases). Germline CDR1 MNHEY, CDR2 SMNVEV (reference sequence). V was clipped by 2 bases and J by 6 bases, with 11 bases between them. The CDR3 runs to 14 residues. The CDR3 bases are TGTGCCAGCAGTTTAAGCAGGGTGGGTCAGCCCCAGCATTTT. Encoded protein: CASSLSRVGQPQHF.

The J gene is TRBJ2-3, the V gene TRBV11-3; 11 positions match TRBD1. The CDR3 sequence is 17 residues long. Germline CDR1 and CDR2: SGHNT and YENEEA. The V and J ends lost 5 bases and 0 bases, in that order; junction bases with no gene match: 7. CDR3 DNA: TGTGCCAGCAGCCACAGGGACAGGGGGAAGAGCACAGATACGCAGTATTTT. Residues: CASSHRDRGKSTDTQYF. Filled out from reference TRBV11-3 and TRBJ2-3, the complete variable domain reads EAGVVQSPRYKIIEKKQPVAFWCNPISGHNTLYWYLQNLGQGPELLIRYENEEAVDDSQLPKDRFSAERLKGVDSTLKIQPAELGDSAVYLCASSHRDRGKSTDTQYFGPGTRLTVL.

The V and J genes are TRBV7-2 and TRBJ2-7; 10 nucleotides match TRBD2. CDR3 length equals 16 residues. CDR1 SGHTA and CDR2 FQGNSA come from the germline V gene. V lost 6 bases to trimming and J lost 3 bases; unmatched junction nucleotides: 11. CDR3 nucleotides: TGTGCCAGCAGAAAAGCGGGAGGGCCAGGTGTCTACGAGCAGTACTTC. Translated: CASRKAGGPGVYEQYF.

V is TRBV7-2 and J is TRBJ2-5; the match to TRBD1 covers 8 bases. The CDR3 runs 14 residues. V gave up 4 bases and J gave up 2 bases; unmatched junction bases: 3. Looked up from germline, CDR1 is SGHTA and CDR2 is FQGNSA. CDR3 residues: CASSWRQGQETQYF. DNA of the CDR3: TGTGCCAGCAGCTGGAGACAGGGGCAAGAGACCCAGTACTTC.

The chain carries TRBV5-1 and TRBJ2-7; weak D call: TRBD1 (5 bases). Trimming took off 1 base at V and 3 bases at J, with 14 bases between the two ends. CDR1 is SGHRS, CDR2 YFSETQ, per germline. This CDR3 region has 15 residues. The CDR3 reads CASSLKMTVGYEQYF. CDR3 nucleotide sequence: TGCGCCAGCAGCTTGAAAATGACAGTCGGCTACGAGCAGTACTTC.

The V gene is TRBV12-5, the J gene TRBJ1-4; D ambiguous. The germline V gene encodes CDR1 LGHNT and CDR2 FRNRAP. CDR3 length: 14 residues. The ends were cut back, 5 bases at V and 7 bases at J, with 14 bases in the middle. The CDR3 bases are TGTGCTAGTGGTCGGGGTGAGATGGGTGAAAAACTGTTTTTT. Its protein product is CASGRGEMGEKLFF. The variable domain in full, with the rest retrieved from reference TRBV12-5 and TRBJ1-4, is DARVTQTPRHKVTEMGQEVTMRCQPILGHNTVFWYRQTMMQGLELLAYFRNRAPLDDSGMPKDRFSAEMPDATLATLKIQPSEPRDSAVYFCASGRGEMGEKLFFGSGTQLSVL.

The chain employs TRBV9 and TRBJ1-2, with 7 bases lining up with TRBD1. J was trimmed by 0 bases and V by 5 bases; bases with no gene match: 7. This CDR3 contains 15 residues. Germline CDR1 is SGDLS and CDR2 is YYNGEE. The CDR3 sequence is CASRQTGVANYGYTF. CDR3 bases: TGTGCCAGCAGACAAACAGGGGTGGCTAACTATGGCTACACCTTC.

J is TRBJ2-1 and V is TRBV7-9; D is perhaps TRBD1 (6 bases). CDR1 and CDR2 (germline): SEHNR, FQNEAQ (reference sequence). V was clipped by 2 bases and J by 5 bases, with 13 bases between them. The CDR3 consists of 15 residues. The CDR3 sequence: CASSLNRVANNEQFF. The DNA of the CDR3 is TGTGCCAGCAGCTTAAACAGGGTAGCAAACAATGAGCAGTTCTTC.

The chain carries TRBV7-3 and TRBJ2-3, with D perhaps TRBD2 (6 bases). The CDR3 spans 15 residues. The ends were cut back, 7 bases at V and 1 base at J, with 15 bases in the middle. CDR1 SGHTA and CDR2 FQGTGA come from the germline V gene. This CDR3 reads CASTVGGARTDTQYF. The DNA of the CDR3 is TGTGCCAGCACCGTTGGAGGGGCCCGCACAGATACGCAGTATTTT.

The chain recombines TRBV28 with TRBJ2-1; 11 nucleotides line up with TRBD2. CDR3 length equals 15 residues. The V gene end was trimmed by 5 bases and the J gene end by 5 bases; junction bases not matched to a gene: 5. Germline CDR1 and CDR2: MDHEN and SYDVKM. The CDR3 sequence is CASSELAGADNEQFF. The CDR3 region has the DNA TGTGCCAGCAGTGAACTAGCGGGGGCCGACAATGAGCAGTTCTTC.

This chain uses TRBV7-2 with TRBJ1-2; D perhaps matches TRBD1 (5 bases). The V and J ends lost 2 bases and 1 base respectively, with 8 bases between them. The CDR3 runs to 14 residues. CDR1 is SGHTA and CDR2 is FQGNSA in the germline V gene. CDR3 nucleotides: TGTGCCAGCAGCTTATCTCAGGGTAACTATGGCTACACCTTC. It codes for CASSLSQGNYGYTF.

The chain recombines TRBV6-1 with TRBJ2-1; 7 bases line up with TRBD2. This CDR3 region has 15 residues. Germline V gene data show CDR1 as MNHNS and CDR2 as SASEGT. With 7 bases clipped from V and 4 bases from J, the junction kept 10 bases outside the gene matches. As DNA, the CDR3 is TGTGCCAGCACCTCGCTCCTAGCGGAGTACAATGAGCAGTTCTTC. The encoded protein is CASTSLLAEYNEQFF.

This chain uses TRBV29-1 with TRBJ2-1; 7 bases agree with TRBD2. Germline values: CDR1 SQVTM, CDR2 ANQGSEA. V shed 7 bases, J shed 7 bases, and the junction held 19 bases outside the gene matches. This CDR3 contains 16 residues. CDR3 protein: CSALAASGGAGNEQFF. DNA for the CDR3: TGCAGCGCCCTCGCTGCTAGCGGAGGTGCGGGAAATGAGCAGTTCTTC.

J is TRBJ2-1 and V is TRBV6-5, with D possibly TRBD1 on 6 matching bases. The CDR3 spans 13 residues. Per the germline V gene, CDR1 is MNHEY and CDR2 is SVGAGI. V lost 8 bases and J 5 bases, leaving 13 bases between the germline ends. CDR3 sequence (DNA): TGTGCCAGCGCTCTGGACAGACACAATGAGCAGTTCTTC. The encoded protein is CASALDRHNEQFF.

The rearrangement joins TRBV13 to TRBJ2-5; D remains unclear. Trimming took 1 base from V and 5 from J, leaving 5 bases between them. The CDR3 loop spans 12 amino acids. Per the germline V gene, CDR1 is PRHDT and CDR2 is FYEKMQ (reference sequence). This CDR3 is CASSLDRETQYF. The CDR3 region has the DNA TGTGCCAGCAGCTTAGATCGGGAGACCCAGTACTTC.

The V and J genes are TRBV7-8 and TRBJ2-1; 10 bases match TRBD2. The CDR3 spans 18 residues. Trimming at V came to 3 bases and at J to 6 bases, leaving 14 bases not matched to a gene. Germline lookup yields CDR1 SGHVS and CDR2 FQNEAQ. CDR3 DNA: TGTGCCAGCAGCTTCGGGCTAGCGGGAGCCACCACAGGCAATGAGCAGTTCTTC. This encodes CASSFGLAGATTGNEQFF.

The rearrangement links TRBV11-3 to TRBJ1-6; D remains ambiguous. The V gene's germline CDR1 is SGHNT and CDR2 YENEEA. The CDR3 is 15 residues long. V was cut by 5 bases and J by 7 bases, with 15 bases left in between. In nucleotides, the CDR3 is TGTGCCAGCAGCCGCCGGGGTACTAAAAATTCACCCCTCCACTTT. Translated: CASSRRGTKNSPLHF. Complete variable domain (other parts from reference TRBV11-3 and TRBJ1-6): EAGVVQSPRYKIIEKKQPVAFWCNPISGHNTLYWYLQNLGQGPELLIRYENEEAVDDSQLPKDRFSAERLKGVDSTLKIQPAELGDSAVYLCASSRRGTKNSPLHFGNGTRLTVT.

The rearrangement links TRBV19 to TRBJ1-6, with D possibly matching TRBD1 (5 bases). Germline V gives CDR1 LNHDA, CDR2 SQIVND (reference sequence). V was shortened by 5 bases and J by 7 bases, with 9 bases between the two germline ends. This CDR3 region has 13 residues. CDR3: CASSPRQNSPLHF. The CDR3 region has the DNA TGTGCCAGTAGTCCCCGACAGAATTCACCCCTCCACTTT.